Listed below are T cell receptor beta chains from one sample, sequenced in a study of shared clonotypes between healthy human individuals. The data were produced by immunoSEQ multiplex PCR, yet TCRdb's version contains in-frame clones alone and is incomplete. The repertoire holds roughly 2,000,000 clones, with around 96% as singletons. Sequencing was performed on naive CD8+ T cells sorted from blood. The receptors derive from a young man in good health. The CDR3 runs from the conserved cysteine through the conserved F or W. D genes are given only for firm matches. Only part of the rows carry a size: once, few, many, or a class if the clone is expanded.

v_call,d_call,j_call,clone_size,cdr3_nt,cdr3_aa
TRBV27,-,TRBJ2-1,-,TGTGCCAGCAGCCCCGGACCTGCCTCCTACAATGAGCAGTTCTTC,CASSPGPASYNEQFF
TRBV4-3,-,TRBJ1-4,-,TGCGCCAGCAGCCAAGATCATGGCAAAGAAAAACTGTTTTTT,CASSQDHGKEKLFF
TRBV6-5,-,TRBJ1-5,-,TGTGCCAGCAGTTATTCCGAGGGGTATCAGCCCCAGCATTTT,CASSYSEGYQPQHF
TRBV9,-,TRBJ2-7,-,TGTGCCAGCAGCCCGGACTTCTCAGTCACCTACGAGCAGTACTTC,CASSPDFSVTYEQYF
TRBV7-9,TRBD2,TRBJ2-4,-,TGTGCCAGCAGCCCCTCTGGCGGGAGTCAAAACATTCAGTACTTC,CASSPSGGSQNIQYF
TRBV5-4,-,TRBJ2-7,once,TGTGCCAGCAGCTTGGCACCGAGACTGAGCTCCTACGAGCAGTACTTC,CASSLAPRLSSYEQYF
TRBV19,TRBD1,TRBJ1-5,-,TGTGCCAGTAGTATAGATCTTGGGACAGGGGATCAGCCCCAGCATTTT,CASSIDLGTGDQPQHF
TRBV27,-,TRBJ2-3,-,TGTGCCACCATGGTGGGCGGCACAGATACGCAGTATTTT,CATMVGGTDTQYF
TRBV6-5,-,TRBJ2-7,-,TGTGCCAGCGCCGAGGGGGGAACCTACGAGCAGTACTTC,CASAEGGTYEQYF
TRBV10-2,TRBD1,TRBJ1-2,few,TGCGCCAGCACCACGACAGGGAATGGCTACACCTTC,CASTTTGNGYTF
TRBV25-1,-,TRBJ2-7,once,TGTGCCAGCAGTGAATCCGGGGATCTTAACTCCTACGAGCAGTACTTC,CASSESGDLNSYEQYF
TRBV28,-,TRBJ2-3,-,TGTGCCAGCAGTCTTCGGGGGCAGGATACGCAGTATTTT,CASSLRGQDTQYF
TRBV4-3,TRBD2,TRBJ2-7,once,TGCGCCAGCAGCCAAGGTCCGGGACTAGCGGGCTACGAGCAGTACTTC,CASSQGPGLAGYEQYF
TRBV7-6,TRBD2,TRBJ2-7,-,TGTGCCAGCAGCTTAGTTGAGCCCAGCGGGATCTACGAGCAGTACTTC,CASSLVEPSGIYEQYF
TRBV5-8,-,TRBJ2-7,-,TGTGCCAGCAACTTTGGGCCGCAGGGCTACGAGCAGTACTTC,CASNFGPQGYEQYF